The source of this T cell receptor (beta chain) is a study of response to subunit inactivated influenza vaccine. TCRdb re-analysed the RT-PCR reads in MiXCR, keeping a single row per CDR3 protein. The sample comprises about 650,000 distinct CDR3 sequences, 14% of which are singletons, and 7.5% to 8% rests with the top ten. General study points: Researchers suggested that each seasonal influenza vaccination recruits few new T cells.

This clonotype was counted many times. What it binds is not known. Material: PBMCs from blood, obtained 14 days before vaccination. The clonotype originates from a man in his forties or fifties who received an inactivated influenza vaccine.

CDR3 sequence: CASSLGGGYNEQFF. DNA for the CDR3: TGCGCCAGCAGCTTGGGAGGGGGCTACAATGAGCAGTTCTTC. The chain employs TRBV5-1 and TRBJ2-1; a weak D match, TRBD1 (6 bases). Trimming left V 0 bases short and J 3 bases short, with 7 bases between. In germline, CDR1 is SGHRS, CDR2 YFSETQ. The CDR3 loop spans 14 amino acids.